This T cell receptor (beta chain) was captured by sequencing in a study of blood T cell repertoires in COVID-19. This CDR3 comprises 12 residues. Trimming cost V 6 bases and J 0 bases, with 5 bases left between them. The germline CDR1 and CDR2 sequences are WSHSY and SAAADI. Profiled with immunoSEQ multiplex PCR; TCRdb holds only in-frame clones, not every one. The table lists tens of thousands of clones, 80% to 95% of them singletons. The receptor was isolated from a woman of 80 years or more with acute or convalescent COVID-19. J is TRBJ1-1 and V is TRBV10-2, with D unresolved. The sample taken for sequencing was peripheral blood. CDR3 residues: CASRDLNTEAFF. The CDR3 DNA sequence: TGCGCCAGCAGAGACTTGAACACTGAAGCTTTCTTT.